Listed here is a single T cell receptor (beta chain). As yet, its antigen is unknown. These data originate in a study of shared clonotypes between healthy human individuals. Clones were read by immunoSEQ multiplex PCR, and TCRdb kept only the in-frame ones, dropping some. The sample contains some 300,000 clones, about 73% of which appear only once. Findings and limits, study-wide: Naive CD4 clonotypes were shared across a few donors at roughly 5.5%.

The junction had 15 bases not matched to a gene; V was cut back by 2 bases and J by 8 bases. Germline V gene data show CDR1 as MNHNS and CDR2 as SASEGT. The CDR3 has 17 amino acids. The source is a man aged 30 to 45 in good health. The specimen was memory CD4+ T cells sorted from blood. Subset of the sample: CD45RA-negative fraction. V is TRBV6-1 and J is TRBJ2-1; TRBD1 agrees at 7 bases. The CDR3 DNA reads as TGTGCCAGCAGTGAATTAGGGGGCAACCACCCATCGGATGAGCAGTTCTTC. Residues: CASSELGGNHPSDEQFF.